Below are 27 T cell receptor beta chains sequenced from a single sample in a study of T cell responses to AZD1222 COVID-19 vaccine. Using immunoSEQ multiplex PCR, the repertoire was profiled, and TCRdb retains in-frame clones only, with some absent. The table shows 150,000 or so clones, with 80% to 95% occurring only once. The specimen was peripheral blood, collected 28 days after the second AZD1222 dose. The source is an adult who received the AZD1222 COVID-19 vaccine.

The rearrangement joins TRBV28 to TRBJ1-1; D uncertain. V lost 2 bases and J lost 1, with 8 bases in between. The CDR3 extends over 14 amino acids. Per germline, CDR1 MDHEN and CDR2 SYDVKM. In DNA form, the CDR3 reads TGTGCCAGCAGTTTAGTTTTGGGGAACACTGAAGCTTTCTTT. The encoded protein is CASSLVLGNTEAFF.

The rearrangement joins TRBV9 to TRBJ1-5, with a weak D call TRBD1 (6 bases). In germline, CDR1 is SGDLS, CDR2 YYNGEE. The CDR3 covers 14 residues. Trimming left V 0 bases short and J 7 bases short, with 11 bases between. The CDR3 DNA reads TGTGCCAGCAGCGTAGACAGGGCGGACCAGCCCCAGCATTTT. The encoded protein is CASSVDRADQPQHF.

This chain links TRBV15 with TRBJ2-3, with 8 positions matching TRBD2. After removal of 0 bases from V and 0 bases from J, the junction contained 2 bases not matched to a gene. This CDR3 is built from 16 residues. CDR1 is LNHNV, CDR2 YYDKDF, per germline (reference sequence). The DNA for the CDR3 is TGTGCCACCAGCAGAGAGGGACTAGGAAGCACAGATACGCAGTATTTT. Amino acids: CATSREGLGSTDTQYF.

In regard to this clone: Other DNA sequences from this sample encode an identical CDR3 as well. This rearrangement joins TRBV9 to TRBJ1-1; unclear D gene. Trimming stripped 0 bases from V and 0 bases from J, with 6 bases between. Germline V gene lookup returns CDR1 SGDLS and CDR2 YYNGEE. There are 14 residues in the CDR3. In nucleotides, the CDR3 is TGTGCCAGCAGCGTAGGAAACATGAACACTGAAGCTTTCTTT. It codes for CASSVGNMNTEAFF.

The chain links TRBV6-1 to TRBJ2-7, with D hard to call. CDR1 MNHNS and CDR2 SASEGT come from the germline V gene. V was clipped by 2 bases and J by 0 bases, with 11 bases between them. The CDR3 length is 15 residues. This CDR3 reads CASSEISSSSYEQYF. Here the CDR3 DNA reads TGTGCCAGCAGTGAAATTAGCTCGAGCTCCTACGAGCAGTACTTC.

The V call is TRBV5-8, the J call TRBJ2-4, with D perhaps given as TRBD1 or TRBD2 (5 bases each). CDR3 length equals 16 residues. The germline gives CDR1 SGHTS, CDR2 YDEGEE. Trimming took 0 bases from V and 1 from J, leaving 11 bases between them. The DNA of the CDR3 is TGTGCCAGCAGCTTGGTGGCAGGGAGCGCCAAAAACATTCAGTACTTC. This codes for CASSLVAGSAKNIQYF.

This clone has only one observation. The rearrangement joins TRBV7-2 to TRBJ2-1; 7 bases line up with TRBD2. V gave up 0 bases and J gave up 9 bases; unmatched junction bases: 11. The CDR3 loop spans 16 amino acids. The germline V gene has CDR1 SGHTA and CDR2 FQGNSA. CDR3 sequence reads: CASSLAASGGGTEQFF. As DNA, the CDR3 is TGTGCCAGCAGCTTAGCGGCGTCGGGGGGTGGTACTGAGCAGTTCTTC.

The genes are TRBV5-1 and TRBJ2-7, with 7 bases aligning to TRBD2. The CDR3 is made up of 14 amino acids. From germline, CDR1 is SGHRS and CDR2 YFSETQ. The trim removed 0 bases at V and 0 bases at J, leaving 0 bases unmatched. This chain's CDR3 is CASSLGGSSYEQYF. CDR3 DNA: TGCGCCAGCAGCTTGGGCGGGAGCTCCTACGAGCAGTACTTC. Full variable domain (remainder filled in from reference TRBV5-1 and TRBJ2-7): KAGVTQTPRYLIKTRGQQVTLSCSPISGHRSVSWYQQTPGQGLQFLFEYFSETQRNKGNFPGRFSGRQFSNSRSEMNVSTLELGDSALYLCASSLGGSSYEQYFGPGTRLTVT.

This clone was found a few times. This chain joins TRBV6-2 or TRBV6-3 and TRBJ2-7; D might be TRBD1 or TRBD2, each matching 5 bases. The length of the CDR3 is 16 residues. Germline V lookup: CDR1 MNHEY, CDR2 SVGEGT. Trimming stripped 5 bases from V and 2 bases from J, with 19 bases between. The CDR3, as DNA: TGTGCCAGCAGTCGATATACCGGGACGGGGACCTACGAGCAGTACTTC. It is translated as CASSRYTGTGTYEQYF.

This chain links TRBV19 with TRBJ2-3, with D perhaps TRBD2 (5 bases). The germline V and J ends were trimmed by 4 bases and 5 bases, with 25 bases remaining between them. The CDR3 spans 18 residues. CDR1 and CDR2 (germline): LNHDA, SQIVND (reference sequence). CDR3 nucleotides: TGTGCCAGTAGTAACCGGACTCTCTCGAATCTTCTGGGAGATACGCAGTATTTT. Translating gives CASSNRTLSNLLGDTQYF.

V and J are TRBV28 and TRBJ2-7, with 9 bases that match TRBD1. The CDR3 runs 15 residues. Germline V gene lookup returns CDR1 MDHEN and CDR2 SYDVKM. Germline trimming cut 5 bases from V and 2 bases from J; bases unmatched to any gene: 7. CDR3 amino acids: CASSPPGTGTYEQYF. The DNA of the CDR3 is TGTGCCAGCAGTCCCCCCGGGACAGGGACCTACGAGCAGTACTTC.

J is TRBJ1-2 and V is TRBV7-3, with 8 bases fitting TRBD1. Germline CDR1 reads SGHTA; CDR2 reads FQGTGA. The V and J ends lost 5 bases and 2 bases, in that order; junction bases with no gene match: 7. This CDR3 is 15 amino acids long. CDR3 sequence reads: CASSPGQGPNYGYTF. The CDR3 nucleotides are TGTGCCAGCAGCCCCGGACAGGGACCAAACTATGGCTACACCTTC.

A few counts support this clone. This CDR3 is CASSFPGLAGLGTGELFF. The CDR3, as DNA: TGTGCCAGCAGCTTCCCGGGACTAGCGGGATTGGGCACCGGGGAGCTGTTTTTT. The rearrangement uses TRBV5-8 and TRBJ2-2; 13 nucleotides match TRBD2. Germline lookup yields CDR1 SGHTS and CDR2 YDEGEE. The CDR3 runs 18 residues. V lost 2 bases, J lost 4 bases, and 8 bases stayed unmatched.

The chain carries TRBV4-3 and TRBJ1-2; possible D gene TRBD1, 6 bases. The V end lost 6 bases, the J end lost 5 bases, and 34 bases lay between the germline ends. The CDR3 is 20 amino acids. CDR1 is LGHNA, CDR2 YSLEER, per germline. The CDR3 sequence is CASSPALYPSTGGRKYGYTF. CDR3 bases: TGCGCCAGCAGTCCAGCCCTTTATCCCTCGACTGGGGGCAGAAAATATGGCTACACCTTC.

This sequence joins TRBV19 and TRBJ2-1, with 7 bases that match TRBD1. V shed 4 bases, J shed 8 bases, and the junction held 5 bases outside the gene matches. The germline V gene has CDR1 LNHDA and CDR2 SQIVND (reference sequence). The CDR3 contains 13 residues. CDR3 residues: CASSKGQIDEQFF. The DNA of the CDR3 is TGTGCCAGTAGTAAGGGACAGATCGATGAGCAGTTCTTC.

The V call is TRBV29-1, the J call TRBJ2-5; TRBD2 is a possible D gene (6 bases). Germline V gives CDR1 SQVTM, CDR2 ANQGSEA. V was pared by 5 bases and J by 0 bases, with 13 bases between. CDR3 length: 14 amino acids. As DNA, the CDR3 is TGCAGCGTTCCAGGGAGGCCGAACCAAGAGACCCAGTACTTC. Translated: CSVPGRPNQETQYF.

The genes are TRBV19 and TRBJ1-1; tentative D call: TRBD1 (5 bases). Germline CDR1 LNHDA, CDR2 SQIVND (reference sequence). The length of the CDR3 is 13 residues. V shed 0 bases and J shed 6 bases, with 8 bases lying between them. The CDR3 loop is CASSIDGAAEAFF. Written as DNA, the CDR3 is TGTGCCAGTAGTATAGATGGGGCGGCTGAAGCTTTCTTT. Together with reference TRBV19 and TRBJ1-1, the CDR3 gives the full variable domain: DGGITQSPKYLFRKEGQNVTLSCEQNLNHDAMYWYRQDPGQGLRLIYYSQIVNDFQKGDIAEGYSVSREKKESFPLTVTSAQKNPTAFYLCASSIDGAAEAFFGQGTRLTVV.

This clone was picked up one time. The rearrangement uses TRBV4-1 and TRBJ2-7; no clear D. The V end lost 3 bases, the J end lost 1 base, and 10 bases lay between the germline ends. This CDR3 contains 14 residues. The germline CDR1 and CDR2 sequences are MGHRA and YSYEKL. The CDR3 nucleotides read TGCGCCAGCAGCCATTCCGACCGGTCCTACGAGCAGTACTTC. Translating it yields CASSHSDRSYEQYF.

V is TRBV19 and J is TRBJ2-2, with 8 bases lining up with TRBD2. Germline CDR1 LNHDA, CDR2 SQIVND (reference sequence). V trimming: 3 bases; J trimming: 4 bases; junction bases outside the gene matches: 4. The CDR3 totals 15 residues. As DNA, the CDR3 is TGTGCCAGTAGTATGCGGGGGGCACCCACCGGGGAGCTGTTTTTT. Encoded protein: CASSMRGAPTGELFF. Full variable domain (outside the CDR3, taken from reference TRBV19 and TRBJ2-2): DGGITQSPKYLFRKEGQNVTLSCEQNLNHDAMYWYRQDPGQGLRLIYYSQIVNDFQKGDIAEGYSVSREKKESFPLTVTSAQKNPTAFYLCASSMRGAPTGELFFGEGSRLTVL.

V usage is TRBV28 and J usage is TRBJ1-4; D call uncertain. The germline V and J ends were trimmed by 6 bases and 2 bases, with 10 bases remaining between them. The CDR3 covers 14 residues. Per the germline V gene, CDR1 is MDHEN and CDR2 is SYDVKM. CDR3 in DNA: TGTGCCAGCAGACCCGTGGGGACTAATGAAAAACTGTTTTTT. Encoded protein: CASRPVGTNEKLFF. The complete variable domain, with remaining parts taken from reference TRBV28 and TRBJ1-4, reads DVKVTQSSRYLVKRTGEKVFLECVQDMDHENMFWYRQDPGLGLRLIYFSYDVKMKEKGDIPEGYSVSREKKERFSLILESASTNQTSMYLCASRPVGTNEKLFFGSGTQLSVL.

The CDR3 is CASSSQGIKLSAFF. DNA for the CDR3: TGTGCCAGCAGTTCTCAGGGGATCAAGTTATCAGCTTTCTTT. V and J are TRBV6-5 and TRBJ1-1, with D possibly matching TRBD1 (6 bases). The V gene lost 4 bases and the J gene lost 10 bases, with 19 bases spanning the gap. The CDR3 spans 14 residues. Germline CDR1 MNHEY, CDR2 SVGAGI.

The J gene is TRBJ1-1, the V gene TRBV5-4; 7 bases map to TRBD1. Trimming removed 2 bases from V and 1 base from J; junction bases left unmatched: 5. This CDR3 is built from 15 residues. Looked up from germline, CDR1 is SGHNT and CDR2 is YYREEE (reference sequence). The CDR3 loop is CASSLGGVRNTEAFF. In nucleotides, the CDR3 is TGTGCCAGCAGCTTAGGGGGCGTGAGGAACACTGAAGCTTTCTTT.

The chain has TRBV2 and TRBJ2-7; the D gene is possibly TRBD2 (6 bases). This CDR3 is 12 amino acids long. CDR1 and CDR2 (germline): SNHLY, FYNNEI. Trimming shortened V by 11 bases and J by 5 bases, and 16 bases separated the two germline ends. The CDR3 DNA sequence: TGTGCCTCCCGGGGGTTTGAACACGAGCAGTACTTC. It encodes CASRGFEHEQYF.

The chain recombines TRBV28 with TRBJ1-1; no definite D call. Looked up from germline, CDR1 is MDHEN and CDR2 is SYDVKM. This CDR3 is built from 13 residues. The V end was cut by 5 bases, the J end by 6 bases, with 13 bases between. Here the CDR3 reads CASSSPSVAEAFF. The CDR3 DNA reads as TGTGCCAGCAGTAGTCCAAGTGTAGCTGAAGCTTTCTTT. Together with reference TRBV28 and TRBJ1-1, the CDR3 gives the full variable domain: DVKVTQSSRYLVKRTGEKVFLECVQDMDHENMFWYRQDPGLGLRLIYFSYDVKMKEKGDIPEGYSVSREKKERFSLILESASTNQTSMYLCASSSPSVAEAFFGQGTRLTVV.

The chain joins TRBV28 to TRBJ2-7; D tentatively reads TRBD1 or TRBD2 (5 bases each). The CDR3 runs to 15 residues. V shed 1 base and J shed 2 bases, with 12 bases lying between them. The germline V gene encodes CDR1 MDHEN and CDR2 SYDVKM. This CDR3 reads CASSLLRDGAYEQYF. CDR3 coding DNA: TGTGCCAGCAGTTTATTACGGGACGGGGCCTACGAGCAGTACTTC.

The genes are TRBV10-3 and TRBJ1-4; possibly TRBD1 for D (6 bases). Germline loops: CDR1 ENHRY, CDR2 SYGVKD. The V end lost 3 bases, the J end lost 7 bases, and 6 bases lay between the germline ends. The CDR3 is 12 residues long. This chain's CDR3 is CAISEQGEKLFF. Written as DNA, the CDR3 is TGTGCCATCAGTGAACAGGGTGAAAAACTGTTTTTT.

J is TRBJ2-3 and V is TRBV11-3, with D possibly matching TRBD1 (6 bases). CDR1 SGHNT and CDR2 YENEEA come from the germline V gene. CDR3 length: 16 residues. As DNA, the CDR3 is TGTGCTTCCCAAGAGGGGGTCGCCGGCTACACAGATACGCAGTATTTT. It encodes CASQEGVAGYTDTQYF.